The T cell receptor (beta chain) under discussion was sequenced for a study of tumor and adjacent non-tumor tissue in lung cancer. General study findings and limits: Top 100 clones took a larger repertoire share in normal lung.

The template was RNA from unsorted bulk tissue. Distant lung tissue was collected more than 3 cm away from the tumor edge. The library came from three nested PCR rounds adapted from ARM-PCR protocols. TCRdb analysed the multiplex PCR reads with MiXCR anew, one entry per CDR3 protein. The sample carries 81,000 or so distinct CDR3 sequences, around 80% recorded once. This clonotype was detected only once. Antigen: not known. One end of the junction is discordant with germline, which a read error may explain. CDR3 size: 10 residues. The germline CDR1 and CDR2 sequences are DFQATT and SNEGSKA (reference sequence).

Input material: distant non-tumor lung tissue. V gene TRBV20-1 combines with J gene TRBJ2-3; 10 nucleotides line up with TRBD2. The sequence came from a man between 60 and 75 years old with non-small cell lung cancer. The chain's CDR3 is CNARAGGPGF. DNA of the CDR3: TGCAATGCTCGAGCGGGAGGGCCTGGTTTT.